This T cell receptor (beta chain) was found in a study of blood T cell repertoires in COVID-19. Germline CDR1 reads MNHEY; CDR2 reads SVGAGI. V lost 4 bases to trimming and J lost 0 bases; unmatched junction nucleotides: 7. This CDR3 spans 16 amino acids. Participants' own reports of clinical history determined their cohort assignment. Assay: immunoSEQ multiplex PCR; the TCRdb copy retains only in-frame clones and omits some. This repertoire shows about 250,000 clones, more than 65% found once; its top ten account for roughly 3.2%. This TCR was recovered from a man aged 45-65 years who had recovered from COVID-19. The sequenced sample consisted of PBMCs or T cells enriched from blood (not recorded which). V gene TRBV6-5 combines with J gene TRBJ1-2, with 8 positions matching TRBD1. The CDR3 reads CASSSGGLDSNYGYTF. CDR3 DNA: TGTGCCAGCAGTTCAGGGGGCTTAGATTCTAACTATGGCTACACCTTC.